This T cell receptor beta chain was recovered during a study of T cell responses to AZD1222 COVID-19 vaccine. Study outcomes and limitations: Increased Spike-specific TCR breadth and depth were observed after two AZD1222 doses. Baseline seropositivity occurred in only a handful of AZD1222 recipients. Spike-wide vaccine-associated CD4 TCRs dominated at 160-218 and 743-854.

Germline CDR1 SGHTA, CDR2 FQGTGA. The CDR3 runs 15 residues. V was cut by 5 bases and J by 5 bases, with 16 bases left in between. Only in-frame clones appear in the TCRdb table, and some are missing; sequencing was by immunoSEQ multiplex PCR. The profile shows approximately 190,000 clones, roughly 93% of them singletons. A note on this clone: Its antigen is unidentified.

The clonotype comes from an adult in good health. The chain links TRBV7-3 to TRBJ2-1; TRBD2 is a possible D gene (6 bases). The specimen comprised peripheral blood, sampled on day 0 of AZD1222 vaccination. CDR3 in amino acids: CASSVAARENNEQFF. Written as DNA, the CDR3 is TGTGCCAGCAGCGTAGCGGCTAGAGAAAACAATGAGCAGTTCTTC.